This TCR beta chain is drawn from a study of chemoradiotherapy in HPV16-positive cancers. Regarding the study as a whole: Candidate HPV-specific clones and E7-related TCR motifs grew in tumor during treatment.

The V segment lost 3 bases and the J segment 5 bases; nucleotides outside the gene matches: 6. Germline-derived CDR1 and CDR2 are SNHLY and FYNNEI. The CDR3 totals 14 residues. Measured with immunoSEQ multiplex PCR; TCRdb has only the in-frame clones, and not every one. Of some 22,000 clones listed, over 75% are singletons. Remarks on this clone: The antigen is not known.

Samples were taken several times over chemoradiotherapy. Sample: blood, taken from a patient who underwent chemoradiotherapy. The TCR comes from a human donor with HPV-associated anogenital cancer. The rearrangement uses TRBV2 and TRBJ1-2, with 7 bases that match TRBD1. CDR3 region: CASSEVSGGYGYTF. The CDR3, as DNA: TGTGCCAGCAGTGAGGTTTCAGGGGGATATGGCTACACCTTC.